This T cell receptor (beta chain) originates from a study of T cell changes during pregnancy in multiple sclerosis. CDR3 length: 15 residues. Germline CDR1 and CDR2: MGHRA and YSYEKL. Trimming took 1 base from V and 3 from J; bases not matched to a gene: 5. Sequenced by immunoSEQ multiplex PCR; TCRdb stores in-frame clones only, minus some. The sample has around 88,000 clones, 90% to 95% seen once; the top ten hold about 2.5%. The sequence was collected from a female donor in good health, enrolled as a control in a pregnancy study. The genes are TRBV4-1 and TRBJ2-7, with 8 positions matching TRBD1. Specimen: peripheral blood, collected after pregnancy. This CDR3 is CASSQVPGGVYEQYF. The CDR3 DNA is TGCGCCAGCAGCCAAGTCCCAGGGGGCGTCTACGAGCAGTACTTC.